The sample holds a few counts of the clone carrying this T cell receptor beta chain. The data belong to a study of beta chain features in type 1 diabetes. Expressed TCRB transcripts got sequenced, as all isolated RNA was reverse transcribed. Generated by immunoSEQ multiplex PCR, the TCRdb table keeps only in-frame clones and is missing some. In the table there are roughly 250,000 clones, roughly 70% of which are singletons. Germline V gene lookup returns CDR1 LNHNV and CDR2 YYDKDF (reference sequence). V was cut by 4 bases and J by 0 bases, with 13 bases left in between. This CDR3 region has 15 residues.

Material: naive CD4+ T cells from blood. The receptor was isolated from a man aged 25-45 years in good health. The rearrangement links TRBV15 to TRBJ2-7; D possibly corresponds to TRBD2 (5 bases). CDR3 loop: CATSINGLASYEQYF. The CDR3 DNA reads as TGTGCCACCAGCATTAACGGACTGGCCTCCTACGAGCAGTACTTC.